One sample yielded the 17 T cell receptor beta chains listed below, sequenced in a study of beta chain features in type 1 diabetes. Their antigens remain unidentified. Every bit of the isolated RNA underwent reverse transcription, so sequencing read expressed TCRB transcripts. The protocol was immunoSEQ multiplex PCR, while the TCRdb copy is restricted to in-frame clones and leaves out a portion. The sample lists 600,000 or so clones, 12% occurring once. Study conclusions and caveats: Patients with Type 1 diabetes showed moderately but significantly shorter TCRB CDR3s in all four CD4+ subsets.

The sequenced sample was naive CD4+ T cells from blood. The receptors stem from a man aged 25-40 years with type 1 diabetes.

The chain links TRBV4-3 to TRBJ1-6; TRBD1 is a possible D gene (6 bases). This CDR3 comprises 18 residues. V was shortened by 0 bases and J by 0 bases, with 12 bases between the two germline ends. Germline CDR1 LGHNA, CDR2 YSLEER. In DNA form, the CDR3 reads TGCGCCAGCAGCCAAGATATCCAGGACAGCTCCTATAATTCACCCCTCCACTTT. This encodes CASSQDIQDSSYNSPLHF.

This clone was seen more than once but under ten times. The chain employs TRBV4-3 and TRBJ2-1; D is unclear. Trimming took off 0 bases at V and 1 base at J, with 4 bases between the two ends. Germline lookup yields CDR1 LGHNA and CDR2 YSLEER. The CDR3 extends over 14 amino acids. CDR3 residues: CASSQEGSYNEQFF. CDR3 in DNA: TGCGCCAGCAGCCAAGAAGGTTCCTACAATGAGCAGTTCTTC.

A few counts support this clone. The CDR3 sequence is CASSLKSRGALTDTQYF. DNA of the CDR3: TGTGCCAGCAGCTTAAAGTCGAGGGGGGCGCTCACAGATACGCAGTATTTT. The chain links TRBV7-8 to TRBJ2-3, with D tentatively TRBD1 or TRBD2 (6 bases each). The CDR3 is made up of 17 amino acids. V was shortened by 2 bases and J by 2 bases, with 17 bases between the two germline ends. Germline V gene data show CDR1 as SGHVS and CDR2 as FQNEAQ.

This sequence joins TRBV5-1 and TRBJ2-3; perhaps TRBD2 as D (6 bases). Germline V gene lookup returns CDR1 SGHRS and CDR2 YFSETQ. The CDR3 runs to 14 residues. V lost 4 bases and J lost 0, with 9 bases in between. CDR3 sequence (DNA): TGCGCCAGCAGCGGCGGGGAGAGCACAGATACGCAGTATTTT. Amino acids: CASSGGESTDTQYF. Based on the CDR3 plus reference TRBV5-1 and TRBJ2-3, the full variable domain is KAGVTQTPRYLIKTRGQQVTLSCSPISGHRSVSWYQQTPGQGLQFLFEYFSETQRNKGNFPGRFSGRQFSNSRSEMNVSTLELGDSALYLCASSGGESTDTQYFGPGTRLTVL.

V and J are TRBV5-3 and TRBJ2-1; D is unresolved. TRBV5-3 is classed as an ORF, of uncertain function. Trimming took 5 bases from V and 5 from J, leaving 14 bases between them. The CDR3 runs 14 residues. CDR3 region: CARREIRVDNEQFF. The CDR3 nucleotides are TGTGCCAGAAGGGAAATTCGGGTTGACAATGAGCAGTTCTTC.

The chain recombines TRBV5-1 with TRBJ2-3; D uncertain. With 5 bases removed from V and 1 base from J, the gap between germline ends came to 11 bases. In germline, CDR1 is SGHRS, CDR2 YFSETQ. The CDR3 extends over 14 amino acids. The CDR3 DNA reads TGCGCCAGCAGTCAAGAATCGGGCACAGATACGCAGTATTTT. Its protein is CASSQESGTDTQYF.

CDR3 coding DNA: TGTGCCTCGAGAGGCGCGGGGGGGAGCACAGATACGCAGTATTTT. This codes for CASRGAGGSTDTQYF. J is TRBJ2-3 and V is TRBV6-6; 9 bases are shared with TRBD2. Germline trimming cut 11 bases from V and 0 bases from J; bases unmatched to any gene: 9. Germline V gives CDR1 MNHNY, CDR2 SVGAGI (reference sequence). The CDR3 covers 15 residues.

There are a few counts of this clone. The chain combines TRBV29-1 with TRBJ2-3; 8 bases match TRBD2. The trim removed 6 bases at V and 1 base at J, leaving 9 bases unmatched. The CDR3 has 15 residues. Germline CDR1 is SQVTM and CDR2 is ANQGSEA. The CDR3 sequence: CSVATSGRGTDTQYF. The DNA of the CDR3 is TGCAGCGTAGCCACTAGCGGCCGGGGCACAGATACGCAGTATTTT.

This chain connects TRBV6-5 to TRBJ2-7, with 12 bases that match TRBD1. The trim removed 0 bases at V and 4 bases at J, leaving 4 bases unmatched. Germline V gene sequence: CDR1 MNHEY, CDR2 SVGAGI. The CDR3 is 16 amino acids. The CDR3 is CASSYSLGQGAYEQYF. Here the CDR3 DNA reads TGTGCCAGCAGTTACTCGCTGGGACAGGGGGCATACGAGCAGTACTTC.

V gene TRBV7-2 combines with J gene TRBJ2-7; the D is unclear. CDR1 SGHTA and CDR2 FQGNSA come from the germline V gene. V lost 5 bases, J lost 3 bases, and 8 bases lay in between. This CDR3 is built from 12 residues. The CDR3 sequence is CASSASFYEQYF. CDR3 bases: TGTGCCAGCAGCGCCTCCTTCTACGAGCAGTACTTC.

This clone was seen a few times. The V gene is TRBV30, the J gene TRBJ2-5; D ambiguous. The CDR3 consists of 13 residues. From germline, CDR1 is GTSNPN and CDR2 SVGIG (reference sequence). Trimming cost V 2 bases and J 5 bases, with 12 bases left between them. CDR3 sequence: CAWSRKGWETQYF. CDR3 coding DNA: TGTGCCTGGAGTAGGAAAGGGTGGGAGACCCAGTACTTC.

The CDR3 reads CASSSRGQGRTEAFF. CDR3 sequence (DNA): TGTGCCAGCAGCTCACGGGGACAAGGACGAACTGAAGCTTTCTTT. The chain employs TRBV7-9 and TRBJ1-1, with D maybe TRBD1 (6 bases). The V gene lost 4 bases and the J gene lost 5 bases, with 17 bases spanning the gap. CDR3 length equals 15 residues. Germline V CDR1 and CDR2: SEHNR, FQNEAQ (reference sequence).

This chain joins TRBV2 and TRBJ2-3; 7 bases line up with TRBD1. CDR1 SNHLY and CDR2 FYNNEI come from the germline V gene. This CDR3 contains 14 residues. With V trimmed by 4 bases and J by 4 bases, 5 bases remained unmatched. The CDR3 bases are TGTGCCAGCAGTGGAGGGGGCGTCGCAGATACGCAGTATTTT. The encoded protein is CASSGGGVADTQYF.

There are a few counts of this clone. The CDR3 reads CASSDETLYWQYF. The CDR3 coding sequence is TGTGCCAGCAGTGACGAAACGTTGTATTGGCAGTATTTT. The chain joins TRBV2 to TRBJ2-3; D not certain. The ends were cut back, 3 bases at V and 11 bases at J, with 15 bases in the middle. CDR3 length: 13 amino acids. The germline gives CDR1 SNHLY, CDR2 FYNNEI.

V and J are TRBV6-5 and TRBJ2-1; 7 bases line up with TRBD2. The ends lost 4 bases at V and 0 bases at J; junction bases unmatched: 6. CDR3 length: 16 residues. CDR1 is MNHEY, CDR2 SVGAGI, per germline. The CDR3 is CASSSIRLASYNEQFF. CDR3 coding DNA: TGTGCCAGCAGTTCCATCAGACTAGCCTCCTACAATGAGCAGTTCTTC.

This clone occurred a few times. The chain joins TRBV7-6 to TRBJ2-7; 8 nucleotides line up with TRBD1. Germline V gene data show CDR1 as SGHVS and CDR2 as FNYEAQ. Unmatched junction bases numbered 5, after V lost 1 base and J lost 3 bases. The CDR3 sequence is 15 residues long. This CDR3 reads CASSLDDRGYYEQYF. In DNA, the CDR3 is TGTGCCAGCAGCTTAGACGACAGGGGATACTACGAGCAGTACTTC.

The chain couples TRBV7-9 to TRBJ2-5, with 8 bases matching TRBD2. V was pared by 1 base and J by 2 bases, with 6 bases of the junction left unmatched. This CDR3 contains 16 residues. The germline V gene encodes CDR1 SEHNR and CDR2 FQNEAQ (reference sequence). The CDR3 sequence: CASSLGSSGYQETQYF. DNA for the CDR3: TGTGCCAGCAGCTTAGGTTCTAGCGGGTATCAAGAGACCCAGTACTTC.